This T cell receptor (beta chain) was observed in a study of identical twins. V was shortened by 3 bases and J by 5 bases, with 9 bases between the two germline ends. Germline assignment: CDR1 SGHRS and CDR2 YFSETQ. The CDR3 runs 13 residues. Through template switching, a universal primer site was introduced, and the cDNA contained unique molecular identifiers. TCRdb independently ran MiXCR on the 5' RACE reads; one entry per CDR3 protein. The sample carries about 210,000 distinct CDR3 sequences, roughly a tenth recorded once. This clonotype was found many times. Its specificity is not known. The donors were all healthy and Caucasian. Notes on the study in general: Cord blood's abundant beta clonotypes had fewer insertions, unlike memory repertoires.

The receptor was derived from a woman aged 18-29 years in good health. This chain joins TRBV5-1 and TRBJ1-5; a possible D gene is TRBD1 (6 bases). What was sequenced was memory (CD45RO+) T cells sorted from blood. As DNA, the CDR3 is TGCGCCAGCAGCTCACAGGGAGATCAGCCCCAGCATTTT. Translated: CASSSQGDQPQHF.